This T cell receptor beta chain appears in the sequencing data of a study of shared T cell receptors in the human thymus. Only a few counts were recorded for this clone. Clones were sequenced by immunoSEQ multiplex PCR, and TCRdb holds only the in-frame ones, with some missing. The repertoire includes 650,000 to 950,000 clones, roughly 85% of them detected once, and over 0.008% sits in the top ten. Germline CDR1 is SGHRS and CDR2 is YFSETQ. With 0 bases clipped from V and 3 bases from J, the junction kept 3 bases outside the gene matches. This CDR3 has 15 residues. These data also formed part of another study, on human thymus T cells. That paper adds: Serving as donors were healthy Finnish infants, each of whom was having open corrective surgery for congenital heart defects. Resections removed during corrective heart surgery provided the thymus tissue used. Usage of V and J genes appeared biased in thymic and blood repertoires. Related research found strongly overlapping thymic repertoires in unrelated individuals.

What was sequenced was thymocytes. The chain is built from TRBV5-1 and TRBJ2-7, with 10 bases fitting TRBD1. This TCR was sampled from a girl less than two years old with a congenital heart defect. The CDR3 spells CASSLDGTGVYEQYF. CDR3 bases: TGCGCCAGCAGCTTGGACGGGACAGGGGTCTACGAGCAGTACTTC.